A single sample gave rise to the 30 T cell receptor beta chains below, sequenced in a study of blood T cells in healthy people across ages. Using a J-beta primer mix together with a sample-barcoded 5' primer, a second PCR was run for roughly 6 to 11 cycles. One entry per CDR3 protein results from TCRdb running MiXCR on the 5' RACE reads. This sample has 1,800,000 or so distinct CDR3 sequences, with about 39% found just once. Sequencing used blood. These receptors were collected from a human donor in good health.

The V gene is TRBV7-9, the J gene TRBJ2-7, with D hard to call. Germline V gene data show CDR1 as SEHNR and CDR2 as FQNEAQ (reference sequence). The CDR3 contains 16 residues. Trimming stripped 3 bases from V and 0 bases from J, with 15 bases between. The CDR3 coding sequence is TGTGCCAGCAGCTTTGGATCCGGCCTTCTCTCCTACGAGCAGTACTTC. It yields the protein CASSFGSGLLSYEQYF.

CDR3 protein: CAASGDSYEQYF. In DNA form, the CDR3 reads TGTGCCGCCTCCGGGGACAGCTACGAGCAGTACTTC. The J gene is TRBJ2-7, the V gene TRBV6-6, with 7 bases lining up with TRBD1. Germline CDR1 reads MNHNY; CDR2 reads SVGAGI (reference sequence). The CDR3 length is 12 residues. V dropped 11 bases and J dropped 3; count of bases not matched to a gene: 7.

Here the CDR3 DNA reads TGTGCCATCCGTGTGCCTATGGACAGGGATACTTCCTACGAGCAGTACTTC. Residues: CAIRVPMDRDTSYEQYF. The chain has TRBV10-3 and TRBJ2-7, with 8 bases matching TRBD1. This CDR3 comprises 17 residues. V lost 8 bases and J lost 1; bases outside the gene matches: 16. Per germline, CDR1 ENHRY and CDR2 SYGVKD.

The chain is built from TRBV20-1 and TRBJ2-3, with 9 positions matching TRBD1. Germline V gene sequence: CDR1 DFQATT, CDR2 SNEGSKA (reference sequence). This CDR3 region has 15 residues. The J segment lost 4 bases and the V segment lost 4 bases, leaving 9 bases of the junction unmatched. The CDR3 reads CSANSGTGMADTQYF. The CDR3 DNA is TGCAGTGCTAACAGCGGGACAGGGATGGCAGATACGCAGTATTTT.

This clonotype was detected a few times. The CDR3, as DNA: TGTGCCAGCAGTTCGGGACAGGGGGCTGGCGAGCAGTACTTC. Its protein product is CASSSGQGAGEQYF. The chain joins TRBV27 to TRBJ2-4, with 12 bases identical to TRBD1. Near its end, the DNA agrees better with TRBJ2-7, so the J call may be wrong. This CDR3 contains 14 residues. CDR1 and CDR2 from the germline V gene are MNHEY and SMNVEV (reference sequence).

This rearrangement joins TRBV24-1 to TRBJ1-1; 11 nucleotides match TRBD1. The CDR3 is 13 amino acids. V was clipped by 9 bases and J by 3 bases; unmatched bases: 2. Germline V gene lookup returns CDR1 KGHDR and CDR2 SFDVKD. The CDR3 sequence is CATGQGADTEAFF. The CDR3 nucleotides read TGTGCCACCGGACAGGGGGCTGACACTGAAGCTTTCTTT.

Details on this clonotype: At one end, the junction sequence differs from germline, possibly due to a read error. The CDR3 coding sequence is TGCGCCAGCAGTACTAGCGACAATGCCTACGAGCAGTACTTC. It specifies CASSTSDNAYEQYF. This chain uses TRBV28 with TRBJ2-7, with TRBD2 matching over 7 bases. Germline CDR1 and CDR2: MDHEN and SYDVKM. This CDR3 region has 14 residues. The whole variable domain, remainder taken from reference TRBV28 and TRBJ2-7, is DVKVTQSSRYLVKRTGEKVFLECVQDMDHENMFWYRQDPGLGLRLIYFSYDVKMKEKGDIPEGYSVSREKKERFSLILESASTNQTSMYLCASSTSDNAYEQYFGPGTRLTVT.

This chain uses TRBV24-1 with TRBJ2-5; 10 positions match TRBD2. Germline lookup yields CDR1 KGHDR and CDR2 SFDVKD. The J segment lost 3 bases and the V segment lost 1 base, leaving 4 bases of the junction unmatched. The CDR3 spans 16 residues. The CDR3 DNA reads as TGTGCCACCAGTGATTTTTCTAGCGGGGGAAAAGAGACCCAGTACTTC. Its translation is CATSDFSSGGKETQYF.

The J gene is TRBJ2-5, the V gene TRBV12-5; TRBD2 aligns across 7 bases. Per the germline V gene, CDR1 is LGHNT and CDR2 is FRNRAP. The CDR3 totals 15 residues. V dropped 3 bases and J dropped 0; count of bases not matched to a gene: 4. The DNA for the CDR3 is TGTGCTAGTGGTTTAGGAGCGGGGTACCAAGAGACCCAGTACTTC. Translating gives CASGLGAGYQETQYF. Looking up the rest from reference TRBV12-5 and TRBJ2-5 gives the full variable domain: DARVTQTPRHKVTEMGQEVTMRCQPILGHNTVFWYRQTMMQGLELLAYFRNRAPLDDSGMPKDRFSAEMPDATLATLKIQPSEPRDSAVYFCASGLGAGYQETQYFGPGTRLLVL.

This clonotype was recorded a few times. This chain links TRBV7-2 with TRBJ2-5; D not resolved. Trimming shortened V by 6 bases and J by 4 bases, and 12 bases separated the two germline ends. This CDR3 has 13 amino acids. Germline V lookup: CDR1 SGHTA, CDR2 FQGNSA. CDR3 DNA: TGTGCCAGCAGTCACTGGGTGGTAGAGACCCAGTACTTC. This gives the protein CASSHWVVETQYF.

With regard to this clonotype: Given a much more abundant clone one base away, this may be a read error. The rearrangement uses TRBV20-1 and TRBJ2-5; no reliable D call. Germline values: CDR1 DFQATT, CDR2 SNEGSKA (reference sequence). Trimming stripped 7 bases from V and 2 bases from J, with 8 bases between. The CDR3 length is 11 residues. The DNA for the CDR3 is TGCAGTGGGCAGTGGCAAGAGACCCAGTACTTC. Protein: CSGQWQETQYF.

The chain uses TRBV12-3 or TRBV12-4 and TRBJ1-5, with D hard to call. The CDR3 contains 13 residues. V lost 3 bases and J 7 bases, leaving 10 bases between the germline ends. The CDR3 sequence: CASSFGVMQPQHF. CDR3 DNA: TGTGCCAGCAGTTTTGGCGTAATGCAGCCCCAGCATTTT.

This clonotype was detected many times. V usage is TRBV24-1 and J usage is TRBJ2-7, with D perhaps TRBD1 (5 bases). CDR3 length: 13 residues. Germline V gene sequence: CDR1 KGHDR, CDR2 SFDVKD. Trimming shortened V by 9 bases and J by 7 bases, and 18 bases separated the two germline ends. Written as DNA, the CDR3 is TGTGCCACCGAGTCCGGTTCCGCAGGGGAGCAGTACTTC. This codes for CATESGSAGEQYF.

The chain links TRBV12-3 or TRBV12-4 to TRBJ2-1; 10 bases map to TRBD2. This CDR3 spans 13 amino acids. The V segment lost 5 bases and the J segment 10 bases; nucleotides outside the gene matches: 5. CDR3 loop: CASSPGTSVEQFF. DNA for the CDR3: TGTGCCAGCAGTCCCGGGACTAGCGTCGAGCAGTTCTTC.

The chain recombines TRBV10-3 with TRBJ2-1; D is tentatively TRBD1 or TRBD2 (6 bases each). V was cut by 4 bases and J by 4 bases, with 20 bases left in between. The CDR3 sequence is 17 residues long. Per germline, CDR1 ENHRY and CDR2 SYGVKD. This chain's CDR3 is CAISGSDPRGGYNEQFF. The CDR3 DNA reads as TGTGCCATCAGTGGGTCGGATCCACGAGGGGGGTACAATGAGCAGTTCTTC.

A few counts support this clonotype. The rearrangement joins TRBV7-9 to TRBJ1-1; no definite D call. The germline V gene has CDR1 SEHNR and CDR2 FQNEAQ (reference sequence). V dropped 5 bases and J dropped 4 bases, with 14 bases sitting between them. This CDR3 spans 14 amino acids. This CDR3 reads CASSAHWGTTEAFF. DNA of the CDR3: TGTGCCAGCAGCGCACATTGGGGTACCACTGAAGCTTTCTTT.

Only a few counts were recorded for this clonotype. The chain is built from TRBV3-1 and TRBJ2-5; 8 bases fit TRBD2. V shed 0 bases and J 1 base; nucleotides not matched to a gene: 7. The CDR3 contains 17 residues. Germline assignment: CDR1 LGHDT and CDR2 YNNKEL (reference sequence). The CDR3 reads CASSQDLGGGLQETQYF. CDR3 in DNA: TGTGCCAGCAGCCAAGATTTGGGCGGGGGGCTCCAAGAGACCCAGTACTTC.

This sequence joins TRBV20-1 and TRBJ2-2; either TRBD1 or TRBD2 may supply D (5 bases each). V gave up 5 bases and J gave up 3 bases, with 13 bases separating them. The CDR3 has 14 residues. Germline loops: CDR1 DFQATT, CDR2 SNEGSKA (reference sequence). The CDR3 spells CSAGDPDHTGELFF. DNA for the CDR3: TGCAGTGCTGGGGACCCAGACCACACCGGGGAGCTGTTTTTT.

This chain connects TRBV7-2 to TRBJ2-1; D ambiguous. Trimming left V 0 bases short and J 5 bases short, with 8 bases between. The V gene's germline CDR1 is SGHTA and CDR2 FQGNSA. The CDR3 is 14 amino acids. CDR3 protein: CASSLATGNNEQFF. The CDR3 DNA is TGTGCCAGCAGCTTAGCGACCGGTAACAATGAGCAGTTCTTC.

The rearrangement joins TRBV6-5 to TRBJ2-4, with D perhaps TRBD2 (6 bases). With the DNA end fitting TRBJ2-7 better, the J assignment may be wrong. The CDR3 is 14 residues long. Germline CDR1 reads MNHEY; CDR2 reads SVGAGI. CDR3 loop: CASRRASWEDEQYF. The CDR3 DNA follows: TGTGCCAGCAGGCGCGCTAGTTGGGAGGACGAGCAGTACTTC.

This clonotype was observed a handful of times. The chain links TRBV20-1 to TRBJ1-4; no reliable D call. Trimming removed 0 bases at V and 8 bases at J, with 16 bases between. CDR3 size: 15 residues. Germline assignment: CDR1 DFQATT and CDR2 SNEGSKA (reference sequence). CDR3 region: CSARDLSPEEEKLFF. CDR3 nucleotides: TGCAGTGCTAGAGATCTCAGTCCTGAAGAGGAAAAACTGTTTTTT.

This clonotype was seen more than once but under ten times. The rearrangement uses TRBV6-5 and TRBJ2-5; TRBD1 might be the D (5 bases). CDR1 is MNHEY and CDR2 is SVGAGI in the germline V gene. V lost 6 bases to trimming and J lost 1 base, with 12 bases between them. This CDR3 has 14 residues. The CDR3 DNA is TGTGCCAGCAGCCAGACAGATATCCAAGAGACCCAGTACTTC. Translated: CASSQTDIQETQYF.

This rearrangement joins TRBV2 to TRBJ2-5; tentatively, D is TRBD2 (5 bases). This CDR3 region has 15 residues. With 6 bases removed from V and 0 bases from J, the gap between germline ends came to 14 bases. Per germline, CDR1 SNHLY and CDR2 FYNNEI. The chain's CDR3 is CASSGSAGYQETQYF. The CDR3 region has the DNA TGTGCCAGCAGCGGTAGCGCTGGCTACCAAGAGACCCAGTACTTC.

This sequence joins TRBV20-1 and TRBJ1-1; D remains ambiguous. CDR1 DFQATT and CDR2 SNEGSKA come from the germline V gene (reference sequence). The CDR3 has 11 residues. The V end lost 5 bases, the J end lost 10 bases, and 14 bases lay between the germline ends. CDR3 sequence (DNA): TGCAGTGCTCCTCGAAGGGTTGTAGCTTTCTTT. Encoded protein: CSAPRRVVAFF.

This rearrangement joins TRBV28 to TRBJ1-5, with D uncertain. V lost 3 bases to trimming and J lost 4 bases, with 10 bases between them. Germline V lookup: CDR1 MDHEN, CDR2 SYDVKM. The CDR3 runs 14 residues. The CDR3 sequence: CASSLLTFNQPQHF. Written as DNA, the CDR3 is TGTGCCAGCAGTTTGTTGACATTTAATCAGCCCCAGCATTTT.

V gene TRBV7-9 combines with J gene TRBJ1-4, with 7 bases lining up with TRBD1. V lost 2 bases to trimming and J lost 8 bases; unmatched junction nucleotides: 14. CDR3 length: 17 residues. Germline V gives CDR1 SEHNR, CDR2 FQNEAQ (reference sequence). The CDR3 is CASSLRFGTAHMEKLFF. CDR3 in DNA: TGTGCCAGCAGCTTAAGGTTTGGGACAGCCCACATGGAAAAACTGTTTTTT.

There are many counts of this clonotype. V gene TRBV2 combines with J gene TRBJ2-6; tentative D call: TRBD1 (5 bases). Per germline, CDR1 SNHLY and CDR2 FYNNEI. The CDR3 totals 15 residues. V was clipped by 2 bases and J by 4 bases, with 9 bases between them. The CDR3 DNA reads TGTGCCAGCAGTGAACAGGGTTCCGGGGCCAACGTCCTGACTTTC. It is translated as CASSEQGSGANVLTF.

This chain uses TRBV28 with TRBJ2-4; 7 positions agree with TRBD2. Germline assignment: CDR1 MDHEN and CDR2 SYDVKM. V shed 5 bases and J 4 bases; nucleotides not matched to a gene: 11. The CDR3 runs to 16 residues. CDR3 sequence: CASSLASGLLKNIQYF. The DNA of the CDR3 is TGTGCCAGCAGTCTCGCTAGCGGACTACTTAAAAACATTCAGTACTTC.

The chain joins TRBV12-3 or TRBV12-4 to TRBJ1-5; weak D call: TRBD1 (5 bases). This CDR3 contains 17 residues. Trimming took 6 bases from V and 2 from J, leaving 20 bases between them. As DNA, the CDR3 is TGTGCCAGCAGCCCCAACCGGGGAGGGGCGGGCAATCAGCCCCAGCATTTT. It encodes CASSPNRGGAGNQPQHF.

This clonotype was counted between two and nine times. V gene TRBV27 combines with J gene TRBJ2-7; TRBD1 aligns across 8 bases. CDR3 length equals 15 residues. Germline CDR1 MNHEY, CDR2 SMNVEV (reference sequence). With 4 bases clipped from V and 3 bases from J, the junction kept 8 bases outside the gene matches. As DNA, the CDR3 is TGTGCCAGCAGTTCCGTCGGGACAGGACACTACGAGCAGTACTTC. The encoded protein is CASSSVGTGHYEQYF.